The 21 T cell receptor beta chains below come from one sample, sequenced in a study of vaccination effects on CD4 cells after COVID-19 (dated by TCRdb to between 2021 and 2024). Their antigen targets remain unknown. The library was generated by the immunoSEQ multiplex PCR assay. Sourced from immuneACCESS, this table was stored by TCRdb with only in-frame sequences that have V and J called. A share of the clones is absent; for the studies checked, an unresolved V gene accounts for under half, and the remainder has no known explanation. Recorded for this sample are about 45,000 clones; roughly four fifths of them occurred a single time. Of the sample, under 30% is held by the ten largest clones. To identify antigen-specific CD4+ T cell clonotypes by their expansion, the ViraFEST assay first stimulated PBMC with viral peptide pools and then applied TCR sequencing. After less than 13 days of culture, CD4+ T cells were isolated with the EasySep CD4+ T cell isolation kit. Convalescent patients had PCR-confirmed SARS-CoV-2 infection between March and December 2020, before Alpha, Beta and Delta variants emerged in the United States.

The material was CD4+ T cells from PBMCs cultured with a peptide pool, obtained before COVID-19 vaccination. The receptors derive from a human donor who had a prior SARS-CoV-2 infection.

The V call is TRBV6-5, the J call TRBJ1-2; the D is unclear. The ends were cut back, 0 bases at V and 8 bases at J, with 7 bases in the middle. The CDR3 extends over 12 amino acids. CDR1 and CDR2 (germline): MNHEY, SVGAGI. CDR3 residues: CASSYSSGGYTF. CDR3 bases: TGTGCCAGCAGTTACTCGTCTGGAGGCTACACCTTC.

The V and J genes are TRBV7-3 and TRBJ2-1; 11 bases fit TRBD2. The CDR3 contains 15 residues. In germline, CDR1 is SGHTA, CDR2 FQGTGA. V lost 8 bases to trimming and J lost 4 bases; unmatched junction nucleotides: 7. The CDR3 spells CASGIIAGGYNEQFF. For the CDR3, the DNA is TGTGCCAGCGGGATAATAGCGGGGGGGTACAATGAGCAGTTCTTC.

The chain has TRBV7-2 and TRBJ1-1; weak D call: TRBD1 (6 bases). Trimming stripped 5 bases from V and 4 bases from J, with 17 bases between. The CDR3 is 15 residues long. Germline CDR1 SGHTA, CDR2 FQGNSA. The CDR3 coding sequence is TGTGCCAGCAGCACCTATTTACACAGGGTCACTGAAGCTTTCTTT. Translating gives CASSTYLHRVTEAFF.

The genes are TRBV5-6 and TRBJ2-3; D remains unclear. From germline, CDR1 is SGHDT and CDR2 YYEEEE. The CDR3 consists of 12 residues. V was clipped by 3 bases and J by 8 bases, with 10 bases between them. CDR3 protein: CASSSQPTTQYF. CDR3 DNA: TGTGCCAGCAGCTCCCAACCAACTACGCAGTATTTT. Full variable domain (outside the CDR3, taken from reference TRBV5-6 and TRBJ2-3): DAGVTQSPTHLIKTRGQQVTLRCSPKSGHDTVSWYQQALGQGPQFIFQYYEEEERQRGNFPDRFSGHQFPNYSSELNVNALLLGDSALYLCASSSQPTTQYFGPGTRLTVL.

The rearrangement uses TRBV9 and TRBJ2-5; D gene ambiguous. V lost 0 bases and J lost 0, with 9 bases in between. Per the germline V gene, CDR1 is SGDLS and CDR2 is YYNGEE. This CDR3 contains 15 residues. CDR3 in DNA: TGTGCCAGCAGCGTAGATGTGGAGTACCAAGAGACCCAGTACTTC. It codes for CASSVDVEYQETQYF.

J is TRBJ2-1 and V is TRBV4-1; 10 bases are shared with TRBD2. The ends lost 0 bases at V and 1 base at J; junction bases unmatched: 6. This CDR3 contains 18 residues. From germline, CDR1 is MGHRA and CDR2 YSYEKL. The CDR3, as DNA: TGCGCCAGCAGCCAAGAGCCTAGCGGGGGCCTTTCCTACAATGAGCAGTTCTTC. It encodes CASSQEPSGGLSYNEQFF.

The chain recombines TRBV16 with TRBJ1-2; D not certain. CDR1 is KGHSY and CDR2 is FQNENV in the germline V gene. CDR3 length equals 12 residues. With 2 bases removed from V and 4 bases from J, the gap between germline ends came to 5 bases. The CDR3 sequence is CASSQITYGYTF. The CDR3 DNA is TGTGCCAGCAGCCAAATCACCTATGGCTACACCTTC.

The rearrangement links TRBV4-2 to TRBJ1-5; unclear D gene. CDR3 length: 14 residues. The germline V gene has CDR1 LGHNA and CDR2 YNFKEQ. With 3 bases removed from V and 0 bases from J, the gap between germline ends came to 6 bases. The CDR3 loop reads CASSHPGSNQPQHF. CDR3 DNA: TGTGCCAGCAGCCACCCGGGTAGCAATCAGCCCCAGCATTTT.

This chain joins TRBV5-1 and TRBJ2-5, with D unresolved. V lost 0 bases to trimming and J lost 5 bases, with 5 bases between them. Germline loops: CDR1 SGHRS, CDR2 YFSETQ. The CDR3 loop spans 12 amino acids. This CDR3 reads CASSLVTETQYF. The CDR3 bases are TGCGCCAGCAGCTTGGTCACGGAGACCCAGTACTTC.

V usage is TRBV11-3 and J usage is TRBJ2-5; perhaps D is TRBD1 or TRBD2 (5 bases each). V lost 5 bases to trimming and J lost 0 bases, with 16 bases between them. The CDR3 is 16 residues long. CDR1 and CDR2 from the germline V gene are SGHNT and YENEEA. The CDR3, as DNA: TGTGCCAGCAGCCCGAAGACAGAGGGCTACCAAGAGACCCAGTACTTC. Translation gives CASSPKTEGYQETQYF.

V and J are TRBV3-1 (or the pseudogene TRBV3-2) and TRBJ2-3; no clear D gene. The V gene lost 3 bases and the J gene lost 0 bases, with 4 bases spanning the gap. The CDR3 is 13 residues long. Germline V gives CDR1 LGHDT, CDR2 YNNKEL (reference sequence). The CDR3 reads CASSQPSTDTQYF. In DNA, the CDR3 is TGTGCCAGCAGCCAGCCAAGCACAGATACGCAGTATTTT.

In DNA form, the CDR3 reads TGTGCCAGCAGCTTAAGCAGGTCCCAAGAGACCCAGTACTTC. It codes for CASSLSRSQETQYF. The V and J genes are TRBV7-9 and TRBJ2-5; D is undetermined. V gave up 2 bases and J gave up 1 base, with 8 bases separating them. Germline V CDR1 and CDR2: SEHNR, FQNEAQ (reference sequence). The CDR3 length is 14 residues.

The CDR3 spells CASSPTLGTQETQYF. The DNA for the CDR3 is TGTGCCAGCAGTCCCACCCTGGGTACTCAAGAGACCCAGTACTTC. The chain carries TRBV3-1 (or the pseudogene TRBV3-2) and TRBJ2-5; D is unclear. Between the trimmed V and J ends, which lost 6 bases and 2 bases, there was a span of 16 bases. CDR1 and CDR2 from the germline V gene are LGHDT and YNNKEL (reference sequence). This CDR3 has 15 residues.

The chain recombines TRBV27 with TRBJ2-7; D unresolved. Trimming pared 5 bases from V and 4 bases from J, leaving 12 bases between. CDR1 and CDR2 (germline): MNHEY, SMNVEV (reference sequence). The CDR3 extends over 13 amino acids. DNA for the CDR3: TGTGCCAGCAGTCCAGCCCCAGAGTACGAGCAGTACTTC. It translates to CASSPAPEYEQYF.

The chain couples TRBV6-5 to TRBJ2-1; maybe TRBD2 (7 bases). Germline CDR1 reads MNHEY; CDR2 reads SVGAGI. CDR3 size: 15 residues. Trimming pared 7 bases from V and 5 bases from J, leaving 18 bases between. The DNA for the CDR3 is TGTGCCAGCAAAGGTGGGGGGGCAACAAACAATGAGCAGTTCTTC. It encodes CASKGGGATNNEQFF.

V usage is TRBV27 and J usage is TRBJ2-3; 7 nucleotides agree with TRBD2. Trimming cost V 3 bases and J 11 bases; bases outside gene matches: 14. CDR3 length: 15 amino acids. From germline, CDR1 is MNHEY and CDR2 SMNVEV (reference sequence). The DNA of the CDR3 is TGTGCCAGCAGTTTGAGGGCTAGCGGACTCGCGGGGCAGTATTTT. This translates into CASSLRASGLAGQYF.

The CDR3 DNA is TGTGCCAGCAGCTTAGCTCGGGCGGGAAACACCATATATTTT. Its protein product is CASSLARAGNTIYF. The chain couples TRBV7-9 to TRBJ1-3; D uncertain. Trimming took off 0 bases at V and 4 bases at J, with 7 bases between the two ends. Germline V CDR1 and CDR2: SEHNR, FQNEAQ (reference sequence). The CDR3 runs to 14 residues.

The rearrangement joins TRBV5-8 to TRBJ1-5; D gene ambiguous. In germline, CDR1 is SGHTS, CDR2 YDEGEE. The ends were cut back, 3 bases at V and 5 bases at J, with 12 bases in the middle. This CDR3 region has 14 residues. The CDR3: CASSSRTDYQPQHF. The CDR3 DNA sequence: TGTGCCAGCAGCTCCAGGACGGACTATCAGCCCCAGCATTTT.

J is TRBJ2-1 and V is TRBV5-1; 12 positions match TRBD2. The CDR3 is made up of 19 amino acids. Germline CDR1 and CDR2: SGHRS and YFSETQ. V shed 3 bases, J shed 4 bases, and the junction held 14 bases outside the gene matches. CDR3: CASSSQPGTSGSYYNEQFF. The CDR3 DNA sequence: TGCGCCAGCAGCTCCCAGCCCGGGACTAGCGGGTCTTATTACAATGAGCAGTTCTTC.

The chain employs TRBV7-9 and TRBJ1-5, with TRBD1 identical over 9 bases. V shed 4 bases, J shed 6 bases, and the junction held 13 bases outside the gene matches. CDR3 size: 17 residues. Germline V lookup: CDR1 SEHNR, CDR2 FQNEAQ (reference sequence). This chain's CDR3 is CASSSNPGQGKSQPQHF. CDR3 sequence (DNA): TGTGCCAGCAGCTCCAATCCGGGACAGGGTAAGAGTCAGCCCCAGCATTTT.

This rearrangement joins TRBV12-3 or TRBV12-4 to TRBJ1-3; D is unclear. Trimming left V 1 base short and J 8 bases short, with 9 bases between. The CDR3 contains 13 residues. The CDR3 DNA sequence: TGTGCCAGCAGTTTAGGGCGTTTCGACACCATATATTTT. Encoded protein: CASSLGRFDTIYF.